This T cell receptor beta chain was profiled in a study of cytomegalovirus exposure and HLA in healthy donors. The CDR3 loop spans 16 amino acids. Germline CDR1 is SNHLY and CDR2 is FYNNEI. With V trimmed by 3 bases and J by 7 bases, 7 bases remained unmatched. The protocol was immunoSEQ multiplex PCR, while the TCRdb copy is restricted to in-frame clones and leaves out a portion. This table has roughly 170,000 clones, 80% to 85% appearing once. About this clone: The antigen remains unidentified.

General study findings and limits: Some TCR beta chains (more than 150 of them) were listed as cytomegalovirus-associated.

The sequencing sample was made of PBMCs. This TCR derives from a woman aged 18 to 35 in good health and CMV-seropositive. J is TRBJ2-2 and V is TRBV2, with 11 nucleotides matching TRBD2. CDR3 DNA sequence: TGTGCCAGCAGTGATCGGCTAGCGGGGGGTGGCGGGGAGCTGTTTTTT. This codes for CASSDRLAGGGGELFF.